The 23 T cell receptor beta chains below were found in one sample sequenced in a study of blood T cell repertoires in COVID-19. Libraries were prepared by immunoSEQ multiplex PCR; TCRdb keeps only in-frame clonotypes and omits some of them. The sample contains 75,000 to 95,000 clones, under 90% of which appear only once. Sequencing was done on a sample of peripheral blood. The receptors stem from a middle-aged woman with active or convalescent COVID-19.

The CDR3 coding sequence is TGTGCCAGCAGCCAAGCGCAGGGGGCGCAACGTGCAGATACGCAGTATTTT. This codes for CASSQAQGAQRADTQYF. V is TRBV4-2 and J is TRBJ2-3; 8 bases line up with TRBD1. With 1 base clipped from V and 4 bases from J, the junction kept 10 bases outside the gene matches. The CDR3 is made up of 17 amino acids. Germline V gene lookup returns CDR1 LGHNA and CDR2 YNFKEQ.

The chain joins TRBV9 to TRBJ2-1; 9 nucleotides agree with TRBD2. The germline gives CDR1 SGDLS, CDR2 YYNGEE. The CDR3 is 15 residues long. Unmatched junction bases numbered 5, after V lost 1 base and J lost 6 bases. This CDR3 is CASSVSNSGGNEQFF. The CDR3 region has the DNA TGTGCCAGCAGCGTATCCAATAGCGGGGGCAATGAGCAGTTCTTC.

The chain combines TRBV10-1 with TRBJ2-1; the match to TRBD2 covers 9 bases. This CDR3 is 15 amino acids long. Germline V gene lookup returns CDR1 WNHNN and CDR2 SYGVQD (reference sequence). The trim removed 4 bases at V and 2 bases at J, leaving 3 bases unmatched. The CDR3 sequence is CASSVAGGPYNEQFF. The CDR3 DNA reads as TGCGCCAGCAGTGTTGCGGGAGGGCCCTACAATGAGCAGTTCTTC.

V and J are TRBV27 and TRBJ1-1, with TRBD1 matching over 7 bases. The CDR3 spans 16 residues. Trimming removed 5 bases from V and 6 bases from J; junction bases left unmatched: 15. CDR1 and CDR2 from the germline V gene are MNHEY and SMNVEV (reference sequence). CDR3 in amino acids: CASSPLLGTGVAEAFF. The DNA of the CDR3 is TGTGCCAGCAGTCCCCTCTTGGGTACAGGGGTCGCTGAAGCTTTCTTT.

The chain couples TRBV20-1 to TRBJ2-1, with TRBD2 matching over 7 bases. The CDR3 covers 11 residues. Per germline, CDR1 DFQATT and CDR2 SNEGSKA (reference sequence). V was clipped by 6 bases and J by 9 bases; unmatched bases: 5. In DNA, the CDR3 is TGCAGTGCAGCGGGGCTTTTTGAGCAGTTCTTC. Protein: CSAAGLFEQFF.

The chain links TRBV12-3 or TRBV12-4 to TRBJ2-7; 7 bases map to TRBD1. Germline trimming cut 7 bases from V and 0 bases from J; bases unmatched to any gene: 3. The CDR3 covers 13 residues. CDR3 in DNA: TGTGCCAGCACTCGGGACAGCTCCTACGAGCAGTACTTC. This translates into CASTRDSSYEQYF.

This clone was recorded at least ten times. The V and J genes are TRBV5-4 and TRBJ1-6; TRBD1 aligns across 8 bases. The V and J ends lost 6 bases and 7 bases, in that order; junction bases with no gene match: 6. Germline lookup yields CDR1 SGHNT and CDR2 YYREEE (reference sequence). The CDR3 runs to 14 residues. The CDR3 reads CASTTQGVNSPLHF. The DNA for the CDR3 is TGTGCCAGCACCACACAGGGGGTGAATTCACCCCTCCACTTT.

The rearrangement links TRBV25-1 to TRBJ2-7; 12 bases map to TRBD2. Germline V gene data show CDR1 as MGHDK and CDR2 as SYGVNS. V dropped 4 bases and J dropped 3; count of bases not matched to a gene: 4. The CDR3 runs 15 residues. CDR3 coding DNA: TGTGCCAGCAGTGGGGGACTAGCGGGTATCTACGAGCAGTACTTC. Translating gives CASSGGLAGIYEQYF.

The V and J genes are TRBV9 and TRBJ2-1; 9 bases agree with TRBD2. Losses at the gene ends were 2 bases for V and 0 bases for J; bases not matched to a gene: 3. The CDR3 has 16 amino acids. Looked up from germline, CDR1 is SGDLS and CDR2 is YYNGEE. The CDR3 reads CASSVSSGISYNEQFF. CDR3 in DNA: TGTGCCAGCAGCGTTTCTAGCGGGATCTCCTACAATGAGCAGTTCTTC.

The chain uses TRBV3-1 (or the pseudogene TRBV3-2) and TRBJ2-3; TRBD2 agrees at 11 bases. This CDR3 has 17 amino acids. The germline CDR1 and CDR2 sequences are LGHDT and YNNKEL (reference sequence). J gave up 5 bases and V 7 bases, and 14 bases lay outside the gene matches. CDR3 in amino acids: CASTNLAGGGLGDTQYF. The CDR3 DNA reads TGTGCCAGCACCAACCTAGCGGGAGGTGGGCTCGGAGATACGCAGTATTTT.

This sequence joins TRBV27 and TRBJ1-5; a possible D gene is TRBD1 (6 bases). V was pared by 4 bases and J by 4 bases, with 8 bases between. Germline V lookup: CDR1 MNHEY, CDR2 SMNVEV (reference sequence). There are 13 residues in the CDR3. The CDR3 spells CASSWTANQPQHF. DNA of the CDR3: TGTGCCAGCAGTTGGACAGCAAATCAGCCCCAGCATTTT.

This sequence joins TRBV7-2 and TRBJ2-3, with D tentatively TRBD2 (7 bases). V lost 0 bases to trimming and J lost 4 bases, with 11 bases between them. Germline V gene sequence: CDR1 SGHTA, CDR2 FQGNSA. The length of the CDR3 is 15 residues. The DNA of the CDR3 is TGTGCCAGCAGCTTAGCGGGGGCGGGGGCAGATACGCAGTATTTT. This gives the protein CASSLAGAGADTQYF. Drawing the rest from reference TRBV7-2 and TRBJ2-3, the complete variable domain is GAGVSQSPSNKVTEKGKDVELRCDPISGHTALYWYRQSLGQGLEFLIYFQGNSAPDKSGLPSDRFSAERTGGSVSTLTIQRTQQEDSAVYLCASSLAGAGADTQYFGPGTRLTVL.

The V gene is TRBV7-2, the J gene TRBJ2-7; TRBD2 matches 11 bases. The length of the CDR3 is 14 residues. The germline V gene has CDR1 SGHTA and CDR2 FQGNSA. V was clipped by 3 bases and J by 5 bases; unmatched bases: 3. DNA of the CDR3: TGTGCCAGCAGCTTGGGACTAGCGGTTGACGAGCAGTACTTC. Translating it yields CASSLGLAVDEQYF.

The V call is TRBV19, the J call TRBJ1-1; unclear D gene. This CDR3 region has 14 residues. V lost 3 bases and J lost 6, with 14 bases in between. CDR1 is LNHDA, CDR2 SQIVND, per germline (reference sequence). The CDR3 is CASSIVEVTPEAFF. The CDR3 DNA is TGTGCCAGTAGTATCGTAGAGGTCACGCCTGAAGCTTTCTTT.

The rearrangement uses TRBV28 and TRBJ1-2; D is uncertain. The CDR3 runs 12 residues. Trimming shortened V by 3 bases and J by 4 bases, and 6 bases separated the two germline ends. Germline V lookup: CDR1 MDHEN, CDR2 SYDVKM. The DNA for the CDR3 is TGTGCCAGCAGTTTTACCAGCTATGGCTACACCTTC. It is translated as CASSFTSYGYTF.

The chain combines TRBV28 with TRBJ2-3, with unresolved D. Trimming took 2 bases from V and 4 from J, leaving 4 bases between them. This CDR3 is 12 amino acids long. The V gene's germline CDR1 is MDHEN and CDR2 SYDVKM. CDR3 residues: CASSLLADTQYF. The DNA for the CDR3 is TGTGCCAGCAGTTTACTTGCAGATACGCAGTATTTT.

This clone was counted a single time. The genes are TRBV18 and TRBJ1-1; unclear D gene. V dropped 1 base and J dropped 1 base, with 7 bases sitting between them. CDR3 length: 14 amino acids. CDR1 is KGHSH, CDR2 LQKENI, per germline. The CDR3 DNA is TGTGCCAGCTCACCACGTCAGTGGAACACTGAAGCTTTCTTT. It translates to CASSPRQWNTEAFF. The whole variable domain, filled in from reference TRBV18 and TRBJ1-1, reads NAGVMQNPRHLVRRRGQEARLRCSPMKGHSHVYWYRQLPEEGLKFMVYLQKENIIDESGMPKERFSAEFPKEGPSILRIQQVVRGDSAAYFCASSPRQWNTEAFFGQGTRLTVV.

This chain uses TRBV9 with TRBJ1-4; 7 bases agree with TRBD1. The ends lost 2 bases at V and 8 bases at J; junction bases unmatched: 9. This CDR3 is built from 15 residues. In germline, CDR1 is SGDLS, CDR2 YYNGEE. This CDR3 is CASSVEGAGKEKLFF. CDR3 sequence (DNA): TGTGCCAGCAGCGTGGAGGGGGCGGGTAAGGAAAAACTGTTTTTT. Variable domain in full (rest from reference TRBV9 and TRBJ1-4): DSGVTQTPKHLITATGQRVTLRCSPRSGDLSVYWYQQSLDQGLQFLIQYYNGEERAKGNILERFSAQQFPDLHSELNLSSLELGDSALYFCASSVEGAGKEKLFFGSGTQLSVL.

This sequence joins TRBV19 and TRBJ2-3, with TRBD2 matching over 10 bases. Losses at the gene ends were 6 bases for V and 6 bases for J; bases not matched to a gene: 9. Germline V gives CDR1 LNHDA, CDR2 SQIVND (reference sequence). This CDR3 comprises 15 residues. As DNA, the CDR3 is TGTGCCAGTAGACCCCTAGCGGGAGTTGCGGATACGCAGTATTTT. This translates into CASRPLAGVADTQYF.

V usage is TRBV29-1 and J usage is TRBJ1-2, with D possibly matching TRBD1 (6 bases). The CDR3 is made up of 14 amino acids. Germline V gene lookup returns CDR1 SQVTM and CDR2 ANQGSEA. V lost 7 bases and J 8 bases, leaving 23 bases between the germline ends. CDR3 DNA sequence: TGCAGCGCCCCTTGCAGGGGATCGCTATGGGGCTACACCTTC. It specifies CSAPCRGSLWGYTF.

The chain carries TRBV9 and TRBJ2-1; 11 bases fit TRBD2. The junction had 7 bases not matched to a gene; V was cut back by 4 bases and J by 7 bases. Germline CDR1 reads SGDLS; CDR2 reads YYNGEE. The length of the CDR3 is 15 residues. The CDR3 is CASSLTSGIGNEQFF. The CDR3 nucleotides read TGTGCCAGCAGCCTGACTAGCGGGATAGGGAATGAGCAGTTCTTC.

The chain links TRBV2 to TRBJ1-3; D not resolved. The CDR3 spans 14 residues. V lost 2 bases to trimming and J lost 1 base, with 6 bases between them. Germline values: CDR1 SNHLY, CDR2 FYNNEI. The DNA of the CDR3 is TGTGCCAGCAGTGAACGGGAATCTGGAAACACCATATATTTT. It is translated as CASSERESGNTIYF.

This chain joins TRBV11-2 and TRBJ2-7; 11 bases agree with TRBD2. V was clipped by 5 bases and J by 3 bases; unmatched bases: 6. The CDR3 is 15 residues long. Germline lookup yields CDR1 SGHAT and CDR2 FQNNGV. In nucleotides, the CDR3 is TGTGCCAGCAGCATAAGACTAGCGGGGCACTACGAGCAGTACTTC. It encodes CASSIRLAGHYEQYF.